The clone carrying this T cell receptor (beta chain) was counted between two and nine times. This specimen includes other DNA sequences encoding the same CDR3. These data originate in a study of beta chain features in type 1 diabetes. The wider study: Sorted cell examination encompassed roughly 98,000,000 cells across all samples.

cDNA synthesis used the whole RNA isolate, giving expressed TCRB sequences. The average read count of naive, central memory and regulatory T cell samples was around 3.8 million. Clones were sequenced by immunoSEQ multiplex PCR, and TCRdb holds only the in-frame ones, with some missing. Found here are 430,000 or so clones, about an eighth of them singletons; the top ten hold around 0.05%. This TCR was sampled from a young woman in good health. Material: naive CD4+ T cells from blood.

The chain's CDR3 is CASSLSGRGETQYF. The CDR3 nucleotides are TGTGCCAGCAGCCTGAGCGGGAGAGGGGAGACCCAGTACTTC. The J gene is TRBJ2-5, the V gene TRBV7-2; the match to TRBD2 covers 8 bases. V dropped 5 bases and J dropped 5; count of bases not matched to a gene: 7. The CDR3 has 14 residues. Germline CDR1 reads SGHTA; CDR2 reads FQGNSA.